Listed here are 11 T cell receptor beta chains from one sample, sequenced in a study of T cells in Graves' hyperthyroidism and ophthalmopathy. RNA transcripts served as the template for amplifying TCR beta CDR3 regions. TCR CDR3 regions were first amplified by RT-PCR with HTBI primers. Each CDR3 protein gets one entry after TCRdb re-called the multiplex PCR reads with MiXCR. Of 640,000 or so distinct CDR3 sequences in the sample, 11% to 15% were seen once. Sequenced material: blood. The receptors come from a woman aged 18-35 years with Graves' ophthalmopathy.

This clonotype was counted between two and nine times. The chain links TRBV20-1 to TRBJ2-3, with TRBD2 matching over 7 bases. The V and J ends lost 6 bases and 0 bases, in that order; junction bases with no gene match: 9. Germline CDR1 reads DFQATT; CDR2 reads SNEGSKA (reference sequence). This CDR3 is 15 amino acids long. DNA of the CDR3: TGCAGTGCGAGAACTAGCGCCTCTAGCACAGATACGCAGTATTTT. This encodes CSARTSASSTDTQYF.

Worth noting for this clonotype: This could be a read error, since a much larger clone is one nucleotide away. This chain uses TRBV3-1 with TRBJ2-3; D gene unclear. The CDR3 is made up of 14 amino acids. Germline V gene lookup returns CDR1 LGHDT and CDR2 YNNKEL (reference sequence). The ends were cut back, 1 base at V and 2 bases at J, with 7 bases in the middle. The CDR3 loop reads CASSQVAITDTQYF. In nucleotides, the CDR3 is TGTGCCAGCAGCCAAGTAGCTATCACAGATACGCAGTATTTT.

This clonotype was detected only a few times. The CDR3 DNA sequence: TGTGCCAGCAGCGTAACACCTCCAGGGGGCGAGGGCACAGATACGCAGTATTTT. Protein sequence: CASSVTPPGGEGTDTQYF. The rearrangement uses TRBV9 and TRBJ2-3; 8 nucleotides match TRBD1. Germline assignment: CDR1 SGDLS and CDR2 YYNGEE. The J segment lost 1 base and the V segment lost 1 base, leaving 11 bases of the junction unmatched. The CDR3 contains 18 residues.

Points on this clonotype: Possible read error: a much larger clone is one base away. The chain is built from TRBV9 and TRBJ2-2; maybe TRBD2 (6 bases). This CDR3 has 12 amino acids. The V gene lost 7 bases and the J gene lost 6 bases, with 10 bases spanning the gap. CDR1 is SGDLS and CDR2 is YYNGEE in the germline V gene. CDR3 sequence (DNA): TGTGCCAGCGGTCGGGGGTCCGGGGAGCTGTTTTTT. Translation: CASGRGSGELFF.

The V and J genes are TRBV24-1 and TRBJ1-2, with D possibly TRBD1 on 5 matching bases. Per the germline V gene, CDR1 is KGHDR and CDR2 is SFDVKD. The CDR3 has 16 residues. V dropped 4 bases and J dropped 5 bases, with 19 bases sitting between them. The DNA of the CDR3 is TGTGCCACCAGTGAGCCCCGGACGGGGGGGATTTATGGCTACACCTTC. Translation gives CATSEPRTGGIYGYTF.

Ten or more counts support this clonotype. J is TRBJ1-1 and V is TRBV19, with D possibly TRBD1 on 5 matching bases. The germline gives CDR1 LNHDA, CDR2 SQIVND (reference sequence). Trimming took off 2 bases at V and 0 bases at J, with 10 bases between the two ends. The CDR3 is 15 residues long. CDR3 amino acids: CASSISATVNTEAFF. DNA of the CDR3: TGTGCCAGTAGTATATCGGCGACAGTGAACACTGAAGCTTTCTTT.

This clonotype was found a few times. The rearrangement uses TRBV9 and TRBJ2-4, with D perhaps matching TRBD1 (5 bases). Per the germline V gene, CDR1 is SGDLS and CDR2 is YYNGEE. The length of the CDR3 is 16 residues. V was cut by 0 bases and J by 2 bases, with 12 bases left in between. The CDR3 sequence is CASSVGSGWPKNIQYF. The CDR3 bases are TGTGCCAGCAGCGTAGGGTCAGGGTGGCCCAAAAACATTCAGTACTTC.

This clonotype was detected a few times. This chain uses TRBV7-8 with TRBJ1-5; the D gene is possibly TRBD1 (5 bases). V lost 6 bases and J lost 0, with 21 bases in between. This CDR3 region has 18 residues. Germline assignment: CDR1 SGHVS and CDR2 FQNEAQ. The CDR3 is CASSLDRGLRDSNQPQHF. The CDR3 DNA follows: TGTGCCAGCAGTCTAGACCGGGGGTTGAGGGATAGCAATCAGCCCCAGCATTTT.

This clonotype was seen many times. The chain links TRBV27 to TRBJ2-3, with D hard to call. Germline V gene lookup returns CDR1 MNHEY and CDR2 SMNVEV (reference sequence). V shed 10 bases and J shed 4 bases, with 12 bases lying between them. The CDR3 contains 12 residues. This chain's CDR3 is CATRAGPDTQYF. CDR3 sequence (DNA): TGTGCCACCCGGGCTGGTCCAGATACGCAGTATTTT.

This clonotype has a handful of counts. V is TRBV20-1 and J is TRBJ2-6; D is ambiguous. The length of the CDR3 is 15 residues. The germline CDR1 and CDR2 sequences are DFQATT and SNEGSKA (reference sequence). V lost 3 bases, J lost 1 base, and 10 bases lay in between. In nucleotides, the CDR3 is TGCAGTGCTAGTAGGGCGGAGTCTGGGGCCAACGTCCTGACTTTC. Translated: CSASRAESGANVLTF.

This chain uses TRBV11-2 with TRBJ2-7; D is possibly TRBD1 or TRBD2 (6 bases each). V was pared by 2 bases and J by 2 bases, with 16 bases between. The CDR3 consists of 16 residues. The germline V gene has CDR1 SGHAT and CDR2 FQNNGV. This CDR3 reads CASSLRVGGLPYEQYF. DNA for the CDR3: TGTGCCAGCAGCTTACGGGTCGGGGGCCTCCCCTACGAGCAGTACTTC.